Shown below are 13 T cell receptor beta chains from a single sample sequenced in a study of blood T cell repertoires in COVID-19. Sequenced by immunoSEQ multiplex PCR; TCRdb stores in-frame clones only, minus some. This table has about 230,000 clones, around four fifths appearing once. Sequencing used peripheral blood. These receptor sequences come from a man aged 40-49 years with active or convalescent COVID-19.

The chain carries TRBV24-1 and TRBJ1-2, with D perhaps TRBD1 (6 bases). The V gene lost 3 bases and the J gene lost 3 bases, with 13 bases spanning the gap. The CDR3 runs to 15 residues. Germline V CDR1 and CDR2: KGHDR, SFDVKD. The CDR3 spells CATSDPHREDYGYTF. CDR3 nucleotide sequence: TGTGCCACCAGTGATCCCCACAGGGAAGACTATGGCTACACCTTC.

This clone was observed a handful of times. This CDR3 reads CASSPRASGRSLLLNTGELFF. The DNA for the CDR3 is TGTGCCAGCAGCCCCAGGGCTAGCGGGAGGTCCCTACTCCTGAACACCGGGGAGCTGTTTTTT. V and J are TRBV4-2 and TRBJ2-2; TRBD2 agrees at 11 bases. V shed 4 bases and J 1 base; nucleotides not matched to a gene: 17. This CDR3 spans 21 amino acids. Germline V CDR1 and CDR2: LGHNA, YNFKEQ.

The genes are TRBV5-1 and TRBJ1-4; TRBD1 might be the D (6 bases). The CDR3 has 15 amino acids. V was pared by 4 bases and J by 8 bases, with 18 bases between. Looked up from germline, CDR1 is SGHRS and CDR2 is YFSETQ. CDR3: CASSAETGAGEKLFF. The CDR3 DNA sequence: TGCGCCAGCAGCGCCGAGACAGGCGCAGGGGAAAAACTGTTTTTT. Full variable domain (rest looked up from reference TRBV5-1 and TRBJ1-4): KAGVTQTPRYLIKTRGQQVTLSCSPISGHRSVSWYQQTPGQGLQFLFEYFSETQRNKGNFPGRFSGRQFSNSRSEMNVSTLELGDSALYLCASSAETGAGEKLFFGSGTQLSVL.

Remarks on this clone: Other DNA sequences of this sample code for an identical CDR3. This chain connects TRBV29-1 to TRBJ2-5; 11 nucleotides align to TRBD2. Germline-derived CDR1 and CDR2 are SQVTM and ANQGSEA. J lost 2 bases, V lost 4 bases, and 3 bases had no gene match. The CDR3 extends over 14 amino acids. The CDR3 DNA follows: TGCAGCGTTGGCCTAGCGGGGGGACAAGAGACCCAGTACTTC. This encodes CSVGLAGGQETQYF.

In its sample, this clone was seen once. This chain joins TRBV14 and TRBJ2-5; D gene ambiguous. This CDR3 has 11 amino acids. Germline V CDR1 and CDR2: SGHDN, FVKESK. V gave up 11 bases and J gave up 4 bases, with 11 bases separating them. The CDR3 region is CAPPRGETQYF. The DNA for the CDR3 is TGTGCCCCCCCGAGAGGAGAGACCCAGTACTTC.

V gene TRBV18 combines with J gene TRBJ1-5; D is undetermined. This CDR3 contains 16 residues. Germline values: CDR1 KGHSH, CDR2 LQKENI. V lost 3 bases, J lost 5 bases, and 17 bases lay in between. As DNA, the CDR3 is TGTGCCAGCTCACCCGGGTTCGGGGATAGGGATCAGCCCCAGCATTTT. The encoded protein is CASSPGFGDRDQPQHF.

V gene TRBV15 combines with J gene TRBJ1-1; 7 bases align to TRBD1. V shed 0 bases, J shed 8 bases, and the junction held 3 bases outside the gene matches. This CDR3 has 13 amino acids. The germline gives CDR1 LNHNV, CDR2 YYDKDF (reference sequence). In DNA, the CDR3 is TGTGCCACCAGCAGAGATAGGGGGCTGGAAGCTTTCTTT. This codes for CATSRDRGLEAFF.

The chain is built from TRBV9 and TRBJ2-7, with D perhaps matching TRBD1 (6 bases). From germline, CDR1 is SGDLS and CDR2 YYNGEE. The V and J ends lost 0 bases and 4 bases respectively, with 11 bases between them. This CDR3 comprises 14 residues. CDR3 sequence: CASSVGGQRYEQYF. DNA of the CDR3: TGTGCCAGCAGCGTAGGAGGACAGAGATACGAGCAGTACTTC.

This clone was observed a handful of times. J is TRBJ1-5 and V is TRBV5-8, with 10 bases matching TRBD1. CDR1 is SGHTS and CDR2 is YDEGEE in the germline V gene. With V trimmed by 3 bases and J by 2 bases, 5 bases remained unmatched. This CDR3 has 16 amino acids. CDR3 DNA sequence: TGTGCCAGCAGCTCGGGGACAGGGGAAGGCAATCAGCCCCAGCATTTT. This sequence encodes CASSSGTGEGNQPQHF.

This chain joins TRBV7-8 and TRBJ1-1; no reliable D call. CDR3 length: 14 amino acids. The germline V gene encodes CDR1 SGHVS and CDR2 FQNEAQ. Trimming took off 3 bases at V and 5 bases at J, with 13 bases between the two ends. CDR3 nucleotide sequence: TGTGCCAGCAGCTTCCTGAGGGTTGGGACTGAAGCTTTCTTT. This encodes CASSFLRVGTEAFF. The full variable domain, with the rest looked up from reference TRBV7-8 and TRBJ1-1, is GAGVSQSPRYKVAKRGQDVALRCDPISGHVSLFWYQQALGQGPEFLTYFQNEAQLDKSGLPSDRFFAERPEGSVSTLKIQRTQQEDSAVYLCASSFLRVGTEAFFGQGTRLTVV.

The chain links TRBV2 to TRBJ1-1; 8 positions match TRBD1. The CDR3 length is 15 residues. Germline-derived CDR1 and CDR2 are SNHLY and FYNNEI. The V segment lost 6 bases and the J segment 5 bases; nucleotides outside the gene matches: 11. The CDR3 DNA reads TGTGCCAGCAGGGCCCCGACAGGGGTCGCGACTGAAGCTTTCTTT. The encoded protein is CASRAPTGVATEAFF.

The rearrangement uses TRBV24-1 and TRBJ1-5; 9 bases match TRBD1. This CDR3 is built from 15 residues. Germline assignment: CDR1 KGHDR and CDR2 SFDVKD. The V gene end was trimmed by 3 bases and the J gene end by 5 bases; junction bases not matched to a gene: 4. CDR3 bases: TGTGCCACCAGTGATACAGGGGGCCGAGATCAGCCCCAGCATTTT. Translating it yields CATSDTGGRDQPQHF.

This chain joins TRBV2 and TRBJ2-5; the D is unclear. V was shortened by 8 bases and J by 2 bases, with 9 bases between the two germline ends. The germline gives CDR1 SNHLY, CDR2 FYNNEI. This CDR3 comprises 12 residues. The CDR3 here is CASGPGQETQYF. In DNA, the CDR3 is TGTGCCAGCGGGCCCGGTCAAGAGACCCAGTACTTC.